This T cell receptor (beta chain) is drawn from a study of blood T cell repertoires in COVID-19. This clone was seen only once. Germline trimming cut 3 bases from V and 3 bases from J; bases unmatched to any gene: 11. CDR1 is MDHEN, CDR2 SYDVKM, per germline. The CDR3 is made up of 19 amino acids. Libraries were prepared by immunoSEQ multiplex PCR; TCRdb keeps only in-frame clonotypes and omits some of them. The table has roughly 20,000 clones, approximately 90% seen once. V usage is TRBV28 and J usage is TRBJ2-5, with 15 bases matching TRBD2. The TCR originated in a human donor with active COVID-19. The donor label of this sample is uncertain. What was sequenced was peripheral blood. Here the CDR3 DNA reads TGTGCCAGCAGTTTGGCCCGGACTAGCGGGAGGGAAGGTAAAGAGACCCAGTACTTC. This encodes CASSLARTSGREGKETQYF.